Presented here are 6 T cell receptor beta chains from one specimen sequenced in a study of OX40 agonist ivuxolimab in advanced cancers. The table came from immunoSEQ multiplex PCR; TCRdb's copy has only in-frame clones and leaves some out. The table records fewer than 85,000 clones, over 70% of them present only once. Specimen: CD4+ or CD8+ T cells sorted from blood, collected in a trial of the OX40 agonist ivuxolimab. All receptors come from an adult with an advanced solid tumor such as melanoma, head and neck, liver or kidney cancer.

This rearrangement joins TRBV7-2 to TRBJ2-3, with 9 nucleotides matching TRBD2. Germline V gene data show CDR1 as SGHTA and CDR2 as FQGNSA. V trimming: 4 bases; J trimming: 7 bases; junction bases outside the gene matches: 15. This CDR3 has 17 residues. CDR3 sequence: CASSSWASGKGLYTQYF. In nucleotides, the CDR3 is TGTGCCAGCAGCTCGTGGGCTAGCGGGAAGGGTCTATATACGCAGTATTTT.

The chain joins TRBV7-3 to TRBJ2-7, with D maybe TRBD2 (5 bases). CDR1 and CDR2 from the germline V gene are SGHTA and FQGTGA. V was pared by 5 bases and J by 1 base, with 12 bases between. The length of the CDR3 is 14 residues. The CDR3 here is CASSGPEVSYEQYF. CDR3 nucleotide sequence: TGTGCCAGCAGCGGACCGGAGGTGTCCTACGAGCAGTACTTC.

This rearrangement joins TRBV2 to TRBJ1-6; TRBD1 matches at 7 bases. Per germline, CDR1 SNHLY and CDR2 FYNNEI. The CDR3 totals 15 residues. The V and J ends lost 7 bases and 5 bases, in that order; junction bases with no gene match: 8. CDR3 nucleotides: TGTGCCAGCATCCCCGTGACAGGGCATAATTCACCCCTCCACTTT. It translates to CASIPVTGHNSPLHF.

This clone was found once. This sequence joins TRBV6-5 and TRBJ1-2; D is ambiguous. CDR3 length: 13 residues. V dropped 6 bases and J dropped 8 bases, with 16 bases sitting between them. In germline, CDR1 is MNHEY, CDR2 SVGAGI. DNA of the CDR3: TGTGCCAGCAGCCCCTTCGGGTCCGGAGGCTACACCTTC. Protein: CASSPFGSGGYTF.

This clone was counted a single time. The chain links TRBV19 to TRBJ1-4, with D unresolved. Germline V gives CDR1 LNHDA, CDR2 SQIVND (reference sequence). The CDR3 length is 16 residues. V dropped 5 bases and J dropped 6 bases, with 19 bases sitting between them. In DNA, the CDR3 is TGTGCCAGTAGTGCCCTGGGAGGGCATCGGGATGAAAAACTGTTTTTT. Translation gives CASSALGGHRDEKLFF.

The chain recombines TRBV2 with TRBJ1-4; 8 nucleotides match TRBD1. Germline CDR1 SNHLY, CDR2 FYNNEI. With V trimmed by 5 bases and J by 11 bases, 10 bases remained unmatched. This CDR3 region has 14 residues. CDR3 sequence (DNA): TGTGCCAGCAGTAGACAGGGGCAGGGTTTGAAACTGTTTTTT. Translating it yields CASSRQGQGLKLFF.